The rows below give T cell receptor beta chains drawn from one sample of a study of shared clonotypes between healthy human individuals. Sequencing used immunoSEQ multiplex PCR; TCRdb keeps in-frame clones, though not all of them. Of approximately 470,000 clones listed, around 73% are singletons. The sample consisted of PBMCs. Receptors were obtained from a woman in her forties in good health. Some clones in this sample may be carry-over from other donors' samples. The CDR3 runs from the conserved cysteine through the conserved F or W. The D gene is left open where the match is weak. Not every row has a clone size; where given, it reads once, few, many or a size class.

V: TRBV27
size: NA
length: 16
J: TRBJ2-7
D: NA
CDR3: CASSLTGTVYHYEQYF
DNA: TGTGCCAGCAGTTTAACAGGCACAGTATACCACTACGAGCAGTACTTC

V: TRBV7-2
size: NA
length: 16
J: TRBJ2-1
D: NA
CDR3: CASSLPASGQGGEQFF
DNA: TGTGCCAGCAGCTTACCCGCTAGCGGACAGGGCGGTGAGCAGTTCTTC

V: TRBV28
size: NA
length: 13
J: TRBJ1-2
D: NA
CDR3: CASSPGHFYGYTF
DNA: TGTGCCAGCAGCCCAGGACATTTTTATGGCTACACCTTC

V: TRBV5-1
size: NA
length: 16
J: TRBJ2-3
D: NA
CDR3: CASSLAAATSTDTQYF
DNA: TGCGCCAGCAGCTTGGCGGCAGCTACTAGCACAGATACGCAGTATTTT

V: TRBV5-4
size: NA
length: 16
J: TRBJ2-7
D: TRBD2
CDR3: CASSRVAGGFSYEQYF
DNA: TGTGCCAGCAGCCGAGTAGCGGGGGGTTTCTCCTACGAGCAGTACTTC

V: TRBV9
size: NA
length: 14
J: TRBJ2-2
D: NA
CDR3: CASSQGSNTGELFF
DNA: TGTGCCAGCAGCCAGGGGTCGAACACCGGGGAGCTGTTTTTT

V: TRBV30
size: NA
length: 15
J: TRBJ2-7
D: NA
CDR3: CAWSRGQRPSYEQYF
DNA: TGTGCCTGGAGTCGGGGCCAACGTCCCTCCTACGAGCAGTACTTC

V: TRBV29-1
size: NA
length: 14
J: TRBJ2-2
D: NA
CDR3: CSVGRRDPPGELFF
DNA: TGCAGCGTTGGCCGCAGGGACCCACCCGGGGAGCTGTTTTTT

V: TRBV5-4
size: many
length: 15
J: TRBJ2-3
D: TRBD2
CDR3: CASSSGTSGRVTQYF
DNA: TGTGCCAGCAGCTCCGGGACTAGCGGGCGGGTTACGCAGTATTTT

V: TRBV7-2
size: NA
length: 14
J: TRBJ1-1
D: NA
CDR3: CASSLKVVNTEAFF
DNA: TGTGCCAGCAGCTTAAAGGTCGTGAACACTGAAGCTTTCTTT

V: TRBV7-8
size: few
length: 19
J: TRBJ2-3
D: TRBD2
CDR3: CASSLPTSGSGGSTDTQYF
DNA: TGTGCCAGCAGCTTACCGACTAGCGGGAGTGGGGGAAGCACAGATACGCAGTATTTT

V: TRBV10-3
size: NA
length: 14
J: TRBJ2-1
D: TRBD2
CDR3: CAINPGLAPNEQFF
DNA: TGTGCCATCAACCCGGGACTAGCTCCCAATGAGCAGTTCTTC

V: TRBV6-4
size: NA
length: 15
J: TRBJ2-1
D: TRBD2
CDR3: CASSPGLAAGNEQFF
DNA: TGTGCCAGCAGTCCGGGACTAGCGGCAGGGAATGAGCAGTTCTTC

V: TRBV29-1
size: once
length: 11
J: TRBJ2-7
D: NA
CDR3: CSVGQTYEQYF
DNA: TGCAGCGTTGGTCAGACATACGAGCAGTACTTC

V: TRBV6-6
size: few
length: 11
J: TRBJ2-7
D: NA
CDR3: CASSSRYEQYF
DNA: TGTGCCAGCAGTTCAAGGTACGAGCAGTACTTC

V: TRBV7-9
size: NA
length: 16
J: TRBJ1-2
D: NA
CDR3: CASSPDRTAPNYGYTF
DNA: TGTGCCAGCAGCCCAGATCGGACAGCGCCAAACTATGGCTACACCTTC

V: TRBV11-2
size: NA
length: 19
J: TRBJ1-1
D: TRBD1
CDR3: CASTPGDRRVRYMNTEAFF
DNA: TGTGCCAGCACCCCTGGGGACAGGCGCGTGAGATATATGAACACTGAAGCTTTCTTT

V: TRBV6-5
size: NA
length: 14
J: TRBJ1-5
D: NA
CDR3: CASRPRDSNQPQHF
DNA: TGTGCCAGCAGACCCAGGGATAGCAATCAGCCCCAGCATTTT

V: TRBV4-2
size: NA
length: 16
J: TRBJ2-5
D: TRBD2
CDR3: CASSQEGSSGQETQYF
DNA: TGTGCCAGCAGCCAAGAGGGGTCTAGCGGACAAGAGACCCAGTACTTC

V: TRBV5-5
size: NA
length: 15
J: TRBJ2-4
D: NA
CDR3: CASSRVSGVENIQYF
DNA: TGTGCCAGCAGCCGAGTGTCGGGGGTCGAAAACATTCAGTACTTC

V: TRBV4-1
size: once
length: 15
J: TRBJ2-7
D: TRBD2
CDR3: CASSLFSSGAYEQYF
DNA: TGCGCCAGCAGCCTATTTTCTAGCGGGGCCTACGAGCAGTACTTC

V: TRBV18
size: NA
length: 14
J: TRBJ1-5
D: TRBD1
CDR3: CASSPGTGNQPQHF
DNA: TGTGCCAGCTCACCCGGGACAGGCAATCAGCCCCAGCATTTT

V: TRBV5-6
size: NA
length: 13
J: TRBJ1-5
D: NA
CDR3: CASSLFGDQPQHF
DNA: TGTGCCAGCAGCTTGTTCGGGGATCAGCCCCAGCATTTT

V: TRBV28
size: NA
length: 13
J: TRBJ1-5
D: NA
CDR3: CASRDRSNQPQHF
DNA: TGTGCCAGCAGGGATAGGAGCAATCAGCCCCAGCATTTT

V: TRBV10-3
size: once
length: 15
J: TRBJ1-3
D: TRBD1
CDR3: CAISDPQGAGNTIYF
DNA: TGTGCCATCAGTGATCCACAGGGGGCTGGAAACACCATATATTTT

V: TRBV6-4
size: NA
length: 15
J: TRBJ2-1
D: NA
CDR3: CASSDRAGAYNEQFF
DNA: TGTGCCAGCAGTGACAGGGCCGGCGCCTACAATGAGCAGTTCTTC

V: TRBV19
size: once
length: 14
J: TRBJ2-7
D: NA
CDR3: CASSSLGRGYEQYF
DNA: TGTGCTAGTAGTAGTTTGGGACGCGGCTACGAGCAGTACTTC

V: TRBV7-2
size: NA
length: 15
J: TRBJ1-3
D: TRBD1
CDR3: CASSSDPSQGKTIYF
DNA: TGTGCCAGCAGCTCAGATCCCTCACAGGGGAAGACCATATATTTT

V: TRBV28
size: NA
length: 16
J: TRBJ1-1
D: TRBD1
CDR3: CASSATTGTAQNEAFF
DNA: TGTGCCAGCAGTGCGACGACAGGGACAGCTCAGAATGAAGCTTTCTTT

V: TRBV28
size: NA
length: 15
J: TRBJ1-4
D: TRBD1
CDR3: CASSQPTTGVEKLFF
DNA: TGTGCCAGCAGTCAACCTACTACAGGGGTTGAAAAACTGTTTTTT

V: TRBV28
size: NA
length: 19
J: TRBJ1-5
D: TRBD1
CDR3: CASSSSPLSWDRSRQPQHF
DNA: TGTGCCAGCAGTTCATCTCCCCTTAGTTGGGACAGGAGTAGACAGCCCCAGCATTTT

V: TRBV29-1
size: once
length: 14
J: TRBJ2-3
D: TRBD1
CDR3: CSVPNQDRGDTQYF
DNA: TGCAGCGTCCCTAACCAGGACAGGGGAGATACGCAGTATTTT

V: TRBV29-1
size: few
length: 13
J: TRBJ1-3
D: NA
CDR3: CSVGDNSGNTIYF
DNA: TGCAGCGTGGGGGACAACTCTGGAAACACCATATATTTT

V: TRBV19
size: few
length: 13
J: TRBJ1-1
D: TRBD1
CDR3: CASSGQMNTEAFF
DNA: TGTGCCAGTTCGGGACAGATGAACACTGAAGCTTTCTTT

V: TRBV28
size: NA
length: 19
J: TRBJ2-1
D: TRBD2
CDR3: CASSALRARLAGAKNEQFF
DNA: TGTGCCAGCAGTGCTTTGAGAGCGCGACTAGCGGGAGCAAAGAATGAGCAGTTCTTC

V: TRBV2
size: NA
length: 12
J: TRBJ1-1
D: NA
CDR3: CASSVGITEAFF
DNA: TGTGCCAGCAGTGTGGGGATCACTGAAGCTTTCTTT

V: TRBV28
size: NA
length: 13
J: TRBJ1-1
D: TRBD1
CDR3: CASSSPGTAEAFF
DNA: TGTGCCAGCAGTTCTCCCGGGACAGCTGAAGCTTTCTTT

V: TRBV11-3
size: NA
length: 17
J: TRBJ2-1
D: NA
CDR3: CASSLDAGPRLFNEQFF
DNA: TGTGCCAGCAGCTTAGACGCCGGACCGAGACTTTTCAATGAGCAGTTCTTC

V: TRBV6-5
size: NA
length: 15
J: TRBJ1-1
D: NA
CDR3: CASRRPGPDNTEAFF
DNA: TGTGCCAGCAGACGTCCGGGACCGGATAACACTGAAGCTTTCTTT

V: TRBV4-3
size: NA
length: 15
J: TRBJ2-5
D: TRBD2
CDR3: CASSQDTGGSETQYF
DNA: TGCGCCAGCAGCCAAGATACGGGAGGTAGTGAGACCCAGTACTTC

V: TRBV4-1
size: once
length: 15
J: TRBJ1-4
D: NA
CDR3: CASSQDPQGNEKLFF
DNA: TGCGCCAGCAGCCAAGATCCCCAGGGTAATGAAAAACTGTTTTTT

V: TRBV29-1
size: NA
length: 18
J: TRBJ1-3
D: NA
CDR3: CSVEDTGGSSEPGNTIYF
DNA: TGCAGCGTTGAAGATACGGGGGGCAGCTCAGAACCTGGAAACACCATATATTTT

V: TRBV7-2
size: NA
length: 15
J: TRBJ1-1
D: TRBD1
CDR3: CASSGAGQMNTEAFF
DNA: TGTGCCAGCAGCGGGGCGGGACAGATGAACACTGAAGCTTTCTTT

V: TRBV7-2
size: NA
length: 15
J: TRBJ2-1
D: TRBD2
CDR3: CASSYRREVPNEQFF
DNA: TGTGCCAGCAGTTACAGGCGGGAGGTTCCCAATGAGCAGTTCTTC

V: TRBV19
size: NA
length: 16
J: TRBJ2-2
D: NA
CDR3: CASSIRREPNTGELFF
DNA: TGTGCCAGTAGTATCCGAAGGGAGCCGAACACCGGGGAGCTGTTTTTT

V: TRBV9
size: NA
length: 14
J: TRBJ2-7
D: NA
CDR3: CASSVRERTYEQYF
DNA: TGTGCCAGCAGCGTAAGGGAACGAACCTACGAGCAGTACTTC

V: TRBV7-2
size: few
length: 15
J: TRBJ1-1
D: NA
CDR3: CASSTRTAMNTEAFF
DNA: TGTGCCAGCAGCACTCGGACAGCAATGAACACTGAAGCTTTCTTT

V: TRBV30
size: NA
length: 15
J: TRBJ1-3
D: NA
CDR3: CAWNSQGTNGNTIYF
DNA: TGTGCCTGGAACAGTCAGGGCACCAACGGAAACACCATATATTTT

V: TRBV9
size: NA
length: 15
J: TRBJ2-7
D: TRBD1
CDR3: CASSVAGTANYEQYF
DNA: TGTGCCAGCAGCGTAGCGGGGACAGCAAACTACGAGCAGTACTTC

V: TRBV19
size: NA
length: 11
J: TRBJ2-7
D: NA
CDR3: CAASRGYEQYF
DNA: TGTGCAGCCTCTCGGGGGTACGAGCAGTACTTC

V: TRBV2
size: NA
length: 17
J: TRBJ2-7
D: TRBD1
CDR3: CASSSAGTGTITYEQYF
DNA: TGTGCCAGCAGTAGTGCCGGGACAGGGACGATAACCTACGAGCAGTACTTC

V: TRBV9
size: NA
length: 15
J: TRBJ2-3
D: NA
CDR3: CASSVGAAVTDTQYF
DNA: TGTGCCAGCAGCGTAGGAGCGGCCGTCACAGATACGCAGTATTTT

V: TRBV2
size: NA
length: 13
J: TRBJ1-4
D: NA
CDR3: CASSRDDGEKLFF
DNA: TGTGCCAGTTCCAGGGACGACGGGGAAAAACTGTTTTTT

V: TRBV4-1
size: NA
length: 18
J: TRBJ2-4
D: TRBD2
CDR3: CASSQDGLAGGPKNIQYF
DNA: TGCGCCAGCAGCCAAGACGGACTAGCGGGAGGGCCCAAAAACATTCAGTACTTC

V: TRBV5-6
size: NA
length: 15
J: TRBJ2-7
D: TRBD2
CDR3: CASSLGGGLTYEQYF
DNA: TGTGCCAGCAGCTTGGGCGGGGGGCTTACGTACGAGCAGTACTTC

V: TRBV5-1
size: NA
length: 14
J: TRBJ2-7
D: TRBD1
CDR3: CASSLTGVSYEQYF
DNA: TGCGCCAGCTCCCTGACAGGGGTCTCCTACGAGCAGTACTTC

V: TRBV28
size: NA
length: 16
J: TRBJ2-1
D: NA
CDR3: CASSPLVAPRGREQFF
DNA: TGTGCCAGCAGTCCTCTTGTAGCGCCCCGAGGGCGTGAGCAGTTCTTC

V: TRBV2
size: NA
length: 12
J: TRBJ2-3
D: NA
CDR3: CASSWPADTQYF
DNA: TGTGCCAGCAGTTGGCCCGCAGATACGCAGTATTTT

V: TRBV19
size: NA
length: 14
J: TRBJ2-7
D: NA
CDR3: CASSMAGAAGEQYF
DNA: TGTGCCAGTAGCATGGCAGGGGCGGCGGGGGAGCAGTACTTC